This entry lists 2 T cell receptor beta chains sequenced from one sample in a study of blood T cell repertoires in COVID-19 (dated by TCRdb to 2018 to 2021). The library was obtained by the immunoSEQ multiplex PCR assay. The source is immuneACCESS, and TCRdb retained only in-frame sequences with V and J called. Part of the clones is not carried over; for the studies checked, unresolved V genes explain less than half of this, and the remainder is unexplained. The sample table holds under 150,000 clones, of which around 84% were seen once. Of the sample, under 4% is held by the ten largest clones. The sequenced sample was peripheral blood. Receptor source: a middle-aged man with acute or convalescent COVID-19.

V is TRBV18 and J is TRBJ2-6; D possibly corresponds to TRBD1 (5 bases). The germline V gene encodes CDR1 KGHSH and CDR2 LQKENI. Trimming took 8 bases from V and 1 from J, leaving 18 bases between them. The CDR3 sequence is 17 residues long. The CDR3, as DNA: TGTGCCAGCCGCAGTCAGGGTGCGGAATCTGGGGCCAACGTCCTGACTTTC. This translates into CASRSQGAESGANVLTF.

This clone occurred once. CDR3 sequence: CASSLLTGGEDTQYF. In nucleotides, the CDR3 is TGCGCCAGCAGCCTACTGACAGGGGGCGAGGATACGCAGTATTTT. The chain uses TRBV5-1 and TRBJ2-3; the match to TRBD1 covers 10 bases. There are 15 residues in the CDR3. CDR1 and CDR2 (germline): SGHRS, YFSETQ. The junction had 8 bases not matched to a gene; V was cut back by 4 bases and J by 6 bases.